A single sample gave rise to the 10 T cell receptor beta chains below, sequenced in a study of post-analysis software for immune sequencing data. Study-level findings and limits: TRBV segments more frequent in patients than in controls numbered roughly 5 and included TRBV5-6, TRBV5-1 and TRBV20-1.

Tagging with unique molecular identifiers was a feature of the TCR beta cDNA libraries. TCRdb re-called the PCR reads through MiXCR, storing one row per CDR3 protein. The sample records some 690,000 distinct CDR3 sequences, around 27% being singletons. Antigen specificity for these receptors is unknown. Sequenced: blood. These TCRs come from a girl between 5 and 17 years old with multiple sclerosis.

About this clonotype itself: The junction shows a germline mismatch at one end, possibly a read error. The V call is TRBV5-1, the J call TRBJ1-1, with unresolved D. The CDR3 has 14 amino acids. Germline CDR1 SGHRS, CDR2 YFSETQ. CDR3 DNA: TGCGCCAGCAGCTTGAGGGCAGACCACACTGAAGTTTTCTTT. Protein sequence: CASSLRADHTEVFF.

This chain connects TRBV20-1 to TRBJ1-4, with a tentative D call TRBD1 (6 bases). From germline, CDR1 is DFQATT and CDR2 SNEGSKA (reference sequence). Trimming took 0 bases from V and 4 from J, leaving 15 bases between them. The CDR3 runs to 16 residues. The CDR3 bases are TGCAGTGCTAGAGATTCGAGGCAGGGGTTTAATGAAAAACTGTTTTTT. Protein product: CSARDSRQGFNEKLFF.

V and J are TRBV4-3 and TRBJ2-2; D remains ambiguous. Trimming removed 6 bases from V and 5 bases from J, with 13 bases in between. CDR3 length: 14 residues. CDR1 and CDR2 (germline): LGHNA, YSLEER. The DNA of the CDR3 is TGCGCCAGCAGTGTGGACCGAACAACCGGGGAGCTGTTTTTT. Translation gives CASSVDRTTGELFF.

This chain joins TRBV6-1 and TRBJ2-7; possibly TRBD1 for D (6 bases). Germline lookup yields CDR1 MNHNS and CDR2 SASEGT. Trimming pared 8 bases from V and 7 bases from J, leaving 18 bases between. The CDR3 totals 13 residues. This chain's CDR3 is CASLTGTSWEQYF. The CDR3 nucleotides are TGTGCCAGCCTAACAGGGACGTCTTGGGAGCAGTACTTC.

The rearrangement uses TRBV5-1 and TRBJ1-2; perhaps TRBD1 as D (6 bases). CDR1 is SGHRS and CDR2 is YFSETQ in the germline V gene. Trimming shortened V by 0 bases and J by 4 bases, and 13 bases separated the two germline ends. The CDR3 runs to 15 residues. This CDR3 reads CASSLDGPGAYGYTF. The CDR3, as DNA: TGCGCCAGCAGCTTGGACGGGCCGGGGGCCTATGGCTACACCTTC.

This clonotype was counted ten times or more. The V and J genes are TRBV6-2 or TRBV6-3 and TRBJ2-5, with 8 bases that match TRBD1. The germline V gene encodes CDR1 MNHEY and CDR2 SVGEGT. Germline trimming cut 5 bases from V and 4 bases from J; bases unmatched to any gene: 9. The CDR3 has 15 amino acids. The chain's CDR3 is CASSPRDRGGETQYF. In nucleotides, the CDR3 is TGTGCCAGCAGTCCCCGAGACAGGGGAGGAGAGACCCAGTACTTC.

The rearrangement links TRBV4-3 to TRBJ2-5, with D possibly being TRBD2 (6 bases). CDR3 length: 14 amino acids. Germline V lookup: CDR1 LGHNA, CDR2 YSLEER. The V gene lost 0 bases and the J gene lost 3 bases, with 8 bases spanning the gap. The CDR3 region is CASSQDAGKETQYF. CDR3 nucleotide sequence: TGCGCCAGCAGCCAAGACGCGGGGAAAGAGACCCAGTACTTC.

The J gene is TRBJ2-7, the V gene TRBV12-3 or TRBV12-4; perhaps TRBD2 as D (5 bases). The CDR3 is 15 amino acids. Deletions cut 3 bases from V and 0 bases from J, with 12 bases between. CDR3 coding DNA: TGTGCCAGCAGTTTCGGGGTTACCCCCTCCTACGAGCAGTACTTC. It encodes CASSFGVTPSYEQYF.

The chain employs TRBV20-1 and TRBJ2-1; perhaps TRBD2 as D (7 bases). The CDR3 is 15 residues long. Per the germline V gene, CDR1 is DFQATT and CDR2 is SNEGSKA (reference sequence). V was clipped by 0 bases and J by 10 bases, with 19 bases between them. DNA of the CDR3: TGCAGTGCTAGAGATTGGGGTGGAGGGGGGGACGAGCAGTTCTTC. It yields the protein CSARDWGGGGDEQFF.

This sequence joins TRBV5-1 and TRBJ2-1, with 12 bases that match TRBD2. The CDR3 is made up of 14 amino acids. The V and J ends lost 3 bases and 9 bases, in that order; junction bases with no gene match: 4. In germline, CDR1 is SGHRS, CDR2 YFSETQ. The CDR3: CASSWLAGGPEQFF. As DNA, the CDR3 is TGCGCCAGCAGCTGGCTAGCGGGGGGGCCTGAGCAGTTCTTC.